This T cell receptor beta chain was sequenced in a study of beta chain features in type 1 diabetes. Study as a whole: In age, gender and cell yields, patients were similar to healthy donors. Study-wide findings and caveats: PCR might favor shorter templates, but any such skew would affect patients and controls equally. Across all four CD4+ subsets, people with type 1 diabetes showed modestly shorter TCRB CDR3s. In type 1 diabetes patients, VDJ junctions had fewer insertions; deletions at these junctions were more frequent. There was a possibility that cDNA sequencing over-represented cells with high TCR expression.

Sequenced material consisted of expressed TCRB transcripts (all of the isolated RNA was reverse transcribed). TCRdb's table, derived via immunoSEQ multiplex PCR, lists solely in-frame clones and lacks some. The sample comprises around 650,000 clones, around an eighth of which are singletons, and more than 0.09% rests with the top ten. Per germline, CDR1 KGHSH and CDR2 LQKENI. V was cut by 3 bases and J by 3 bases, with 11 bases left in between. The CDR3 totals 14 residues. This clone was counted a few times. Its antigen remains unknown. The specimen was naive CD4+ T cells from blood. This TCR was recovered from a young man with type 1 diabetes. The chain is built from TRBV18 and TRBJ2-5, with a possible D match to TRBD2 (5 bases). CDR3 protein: CASSPVGSEETQYF. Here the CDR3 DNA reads TGTGCCAGCTCACCTGTAGGGAGCGAAGAGACCCAGTACTTC.